A single sample is the source of the 4 T cell receptor beta chains below, sequenced in a study of T cell responses to AZD1222 COVID-19 vaccine. Libraries were prepared by immunoSEQ multiplex PCR; TCRdb keeps only in-frame clonotypes and omits some of them. The repertoire holds 150,000 to 200,000 clones, roughly 88% seen once, with around a tenth in the top ten. Sample: peripheral blood, taken 28 days after the second AZD1222 dose. These receptors were taken from an adult who received the AZD1222 COVID-19 vaccine.

This chain connects TRBV5-1 to TRBJ2-1, with 8 bases lining up with TRBD2. CDR3 length: 12 residues. Germline loops: CDR1 SGHRS, CDR2 YFSETQ. V dropped 4 bases and J dropped 15; count of bases not matched to a gene: 9. CDR3 sequence (DNA): TGCGCCAGCAGCCACGGAGCGGGGGAAATGTTCTTC. It translates to CASSHGAGEMFF.

The V and J genes are TRBV11-2 and TRBJ1-3, with a possible D match to TRBD1 (6 bases). Trimming shortened V by 1 base and J by 3 bases, and 13 bases separated the two germline ends. Germline CDR1 is SGHAT and CDR2 is FQNNGV. The CDR3 is 16 amino acids. The CDR3 protein is CASSLGGRGVGNTIYF. For the CDR3, the DNA is TGTGCCAGCAGCTTAGGGGGCAGGGGCGTTGGAAACACCATATATTTT. Supplemented by reference TRBV11-2 and TRBJ1-3, the full variable domain reads EAGVAQSPRYKIIEKRQSVAFWCNPISGHATLYWYQQILGQGPKLLIQFQNNGVVDDSQLPKDRFSAERLKGVDSTLKIQPAKLEDSAVYLCASSLGGRGVGNTIYFGEGSWLTVV.

The rearrangement links TRBV30 to TRBJ1-6; D remains unclear. This CDR3 is 16 amino acids long. V shed 2 bases and J shed 5 bases, with 16 bases lying between them. Germline V CDR1 and CDR2: GTSNPN, SVGIG (reference sequence). CDR3 residues: CAWSHLTGTHNSPLHF. CDR3 in DNA: TGTGCCTGGAGTCACTTGACGGGAACGCATAATTCACCCCTCCACTTT.

This chain connects TRBV30 to TRBJ1-2, with 7 nucleotides matching TRBD1. The trim removed 2 bases at V and 3 bases at J, leaving 9 bases unmatched. The CDR3 runs to 15 residues. Germline values: CDR1 GTSNPN, CDR2 SVGIG (reference sequence). The CDR3, as DNA: TGTGCCTGGAGTCCGGGACAGCTAGGGGACTATGGCTACACCTTC. Translation gives CAWSPGQLGDYGYTF.